The text below deals with one TCR beta chain. Its cognate antigen is unknown. Looked up from germline, CDR1 is PRHDT and CDR2 is FYEKMQ (reference sequence). The germline V and J ends were trimmed by 5 bases and 1 base, with 11 bases remaining between them. The CDR3 is 14 residues long. The data are from a study of OX40 agonist ivuxolimab in advanced cancers. The table came from immunoSEQ multiplex PCR; TCRdb's copy has only in-frame clones and leaves some out. The sample holds about 48,000 clones, more than 85% seen once. Whole-study findings and limits: On average, CD8+ T cells had more expanded clones than CD4+.

The receptor was derived from an adult with an advanced solid tumor such as melanoma, head and neck, liver or kidney cancer. Specimen: CD4+ or CD8+ T cells sorted from blood, collected in a trial of the OX40 agonist ivuxolimab. The J gene is TRBJ1-1, the V gene TRBV13; no reliable D call. The CDR3 sequence is CASSVGWTNTEAFF. The CDR3, as DNA: TGTGCCAGCAGCGTGGGCTGGACGAACACTGAAGCTTTCTTT.